Listed here are 20 T cell receptor beta chains from one sample, sequenced in a study of metastatic and nonmetastatic thyroid tumors. TCRdb re-clonotyped the PCR reads through MiXCR. The sample has tens of thousands of clones, about 13% seen once. Thyroid surgery took place with no prior treatment in any patient. Sequencing was performed on blood. Receptors originate from a female donor with papillary thyroid cancer or a benign thyroid nodule (not recorded which). Some clones in this sample may be carry-over from other donors' samples.

This clone was seen repeatedly, ten times or more. The chain couples TRBV24-1 to TRBJ2-3, with TRBD1 matching over 8 bases. There are 16 residues in the CDR3. The V and J ends lost 4 bases and 2 bases, in that order; junction bases with no gene match: 7. Germline-derived CDR1 and CDR2 are KGHDR and SFDVKD. The DNA for the CDR3 is TGTGCCACCAGTGAAAGGACAGGGACCTTCACAGATACGCAGTATTTT. Residues: CATSERTGTFTDTQYF.

This clone was counted many times. This chain links TRBV2 with TRBJ1-5; D gene unclear. Trimming cost V 0 bases and J 6 bases, with 9 bases left between them. The CDR3 length is 14 residues. Germline V lookup: CDR1 SNHLY, CDR2 FYNNEI. CDR3 sequence: CASSEATRAQPQHF. The CDR3 region has the DNA TGTGCCAGCAGTGAAGCTACTAGGGCTCAGCCCCAGCATTTT.

This clone was found many times. The junction and the germline gene differ at one end; a read error may be behind it. Additional DNA sequences in this sample encode the identical CDR3. The chain links TRBV28 to TRBJ2-4; 13 bases are shared with TRBD2. The CDR3 extends over 16 amino acids. Per germline, CDR1 MDHEN and CDR2 SYDVKM. The CDR3: CASSLYGTSGDTIQYF. CDR3 nucleotide sequence: TGCGCCAGCAGTTTGTATGGGACTAGCGGGGATACCATTCAGTACTTC. Variable domain in full (rest from reference TRBV28 and TRBJ2-4): DVKVTQSSRYLVKRTGEKVFLECVQDMDHENMFWYRQDPGLGLRLIYFSYDVKMKEKGDIPEGYSVSREKKERFSLILESASTNQTSMYLCASSLYGTSGDTIQYFGAGTRLSVL.

This clone appeared many times. This chain uses TRBV19 with TRBJ1-4; D not certain. Trimming cost V 3 bases and J 0 bases, with 11 bases left between them. The CDR3 is made up of 16 amino acids. Per germline, CDR1 LNHDA and CDR2 SQIVND (reference sequence). The CDR3 DNA sequence: TGTGCCAGTAGTATGGGCCCGGGTACAACTAATGAAAAACTGTTTTTT. Residues: CASSMGPGTTNEKLFF. Full variable domain (remainder filled in from reference TRBV19 and TRBJ1-4): DGGITQSPKYLFRKEGQNVTLSCEQNLNHDAMYWYRQDPGQGLRLIYYSQIVNDFQKGDIAEGYSVSREKKESFPLTVTSAQKNPTAFYLCASSMGPGTTNEKLFFGSGTQLSVL.

Worth noting for this clone: An end of the junction differs from the germline gene, which may be a read error. Other DNA sequences in this sample translate to the same CDR3. The chain is built from TRBV5-6 and TRBJ2-7; D gene unclear. CDR3 size: 12 residues. In germline, CDR1 is SGHDT, CDR2 YYEEEE. The CDR3 is CASSHTQYEQYF. The CDR3 bases are TGTGCCAGCAGCCATACCCAATACGAGCAATACTTC.

In its sample, this clone was seen many times. The chain employs TRBV4-1 and TRBJ1-4; 10 nucleotides line up with TRBD1. The CDR3 sequence is 14 residues long. The germline CDR1 and CDR2 sequences are MGHRA and YSYEKL. With 4 bases clipped from V and 7 bases from J, the junction kept 3 bases outside the gene matches. CDR3 DNA: TGCGCCAGCAGCCCCGGGACAGGGGCTGAAAAACTGTTTTTT. Translating it yields CASSPGTGAEKLFF.

This rearrangement joins TRBV5-6 to TRBJ2-7, with D perhaps TRBD2 (5 bases). Germline V gene data show CDR1 as SGHDT and CDR2 as YYEEEE. The V end lost 4 bases, the J end lost 4 bases, and 18 bases lay between the germline ends. CDR3 length: 15 amino acids. Written as DNA, the CDR3 is TGTGCCAGCAGCCCCCTGGTGGAAGCGGATTACGAGCAGTACTTC. Its protein is CASSPLVEADYEQYF.

At least ten counts were recorded for this clone. V is TRBV4-2 and J is TRBJ1-1; 7 bases map to TRBD1. The CDR3 loop spans 17 amino acids. The germline gives CDR1 LGHNA, CDR2 YNFKEQ. The V gene end was trimmed by 4 bases and the J gene end by 1 base; junction bases not matched to a gene: 12. The DNA for the CDR3 is TGTGCCAGCAGCCCAGGGGGGGGGGCAGGGACGAACACTGAAGCTTTCTTT. This encodes CASSPGGGAGTNTEAFF.

This clone was seen many times. This chain connects TRBV11-2 to TRBJ2-6; D remains unclear. V was clipped by 5 bases and J by 0 bases, with 14 bases between them. Per germline, CDR1 SGHAT and CDR2 FQNNGV. The CDR3 loop spans 17 amino acids. For the CDR3, the DNA is TGTGCCAGCAGCCGCGTTACCCCCAACTCTGGGGCCAACGTCCTGACTTTC. It codes for CASSRVTPNSGANVLTF.

This clone was detected many times. This may stem from a read error, because a much larger clone lies one nucleotide away. The chain recombines TRBV4-3 with TRBJ2-1; possibly TRBD1 or TRBD2 for D (5 bases each). This CDR3 is 14 amino acids long. Germline lookup yields CDR1 LGHNA and CDR2 YSLEER. V was trimmed by 4 bases and J by 7 bases, leaving 14 bases between them. CDR3: CASSRDSWGNEQFF. In nucleotides, the CDR3 is TGCGCCAGCAGCCGAGACAGTTGGGGGAATGAGCAGTTCTTC.

This clone was observed many times. This chain uses TRBV19 with TRBJ2-2; D unclear. The CDR3 runs 16 residues. Germline V gives CDR1 LNHDA, CDR2 SQIVND (reference sequence). V shed 5 bases and J shed 2 bases, with 15 bases lying between them. The CDR3 DNA reads TGTGCCAGTAGTTTCCGGGCCAAGACAAACACCGGGGAGCTGTTTTTT. It yields the protein CASSFRAKTNTGELFF.

V is TRBV3-1 and J is TRBJ1-6; D remains ambiguous. CDR1 and CDR2 from the germline V gene are LGHDT and YNNKEL (reference sequence). This CDR3 has 13 amino acids. V was clipped by 0 bases and J by 10 bases, with 7 bases between them. DNA of the CDR3: TGTGCCAGCAGCCAAGAGTTGAGGTCACCCCTCCACTTT. Translating gives CASSQELRSPLHF.

This clone was counted at least ten times. The V gene is TRBV4-1, the J gene TRBJ2-7; unclear D gene. The CDR3 extends over 13 amino acids. Trimming removed 2 bases at V and 1 base at J, with 6 bases between. The germline V gene has CDR1 MGHRA and CDR2 YSYEKL. DNA of the CDR3: TGCGCCAGCAGCCAACAGGAATCCTACGAGCAGTACTTC. This encodes CASSQQESYEQYF.

This clone appeared many times. Other DNA sequences of this sample code for an identical CDR3. The rearrangement links TRBV28 to TRBJ2-3; 14 bases line up with TRBD2. The CDR3 consists of 17 residues. Trimming at V came to 3 bases and at J to 2 bases, leaving 4 bases not matched to a gene. Germline V gene data show CDR1 as MDHEN and CDR2 as SYDVKM. The CDR3 DNA reads TGTGCCAGCAGTTTTGGACTAGCGGGAGGTCTCACAGATACGCAGTATTTT. It encodes CASSFGLAGGLTDTQYF.

The chain recombines TRBV2 with TRBJ1-3; D ambiguous. Trimming took off 10 bases at V and 0 bases at J, with 13 bases between the two ends. CDR1 and CDR2 (germline): SNHLY, FYNNEI. CDR3 size: 14 residues. The CDR3 protein is CAIGVGFSGNTIYF. CDR3 DNA sequence: TGTGCCATCGGAGTCGGGTTCTCTGGAAACACCATATATTTT. The full variable domain, its missing parts supplied by reference TRBV2 and TRBJ1-3, is EPEVTQTPSHQVTQMGQEVILRCVPISNHLYFYWYRQILGQKVEFLVSFYNNEISEKSEIFDDQFSVERPDGSNFTLKIRSTKLEDSAMYFCAIGVGFSGNTIYFGEGSWLTVV.

There are many counts of this clone. The chain recombines TRBV6-2 or TRBV6-3 with TRBJ1-5, with 10 bases matching TRBD1. Germline V gene sequence: CDR1 MNHEY, CDR2 SVGEGT. This CDR3 has 17 amino acids. After removal of 4 bases from V and 3 bases from J, the junction contained 9 bases not matched to a gene. The CDR3 sequence is CASSWAGTGDPNQPQHF. CDR3 nucleotides: TGTGCCAGCAGTTGGGCAGGGACAGGGGATCCCAATCAGCCCCAGCATTTT.

This clone was counted many times. Here the CDR3 reads CSADRDRGSQPQHF. The CDR3 DNA reads as TGCAGTGCTGACCGGGACAGGGGGAGTCAGCCCCAGCATTTT. This chain joins TRBV20-1 and TRBJ1-5; 11 nucleotides align to TRBD1. CDR3 size: 14 residues. Germline V gives CDR1 DFQATT, CDR2 SNEGSKA (reference sequence). The J segment lost 6 bases and the V segment lost 5 bases, leaving 6 bases of the junction unmatched.

The table lists this clone with many counts. The J gene is TRBJ2-7, the V gene TRBV2; D is ambiguous. The CDR3 is made up of 12 amino acids. In germline, CDR1 is SNHLY, CDR2 FYNNEI. V lost 3 bases, J lost 6 bases, and 9 bases lay in between. The CDR3 is CASSEWWSEQYF. DNA of the CDR3: TGTGCCAGCAGTGAGTGGTGGAGCGAGCAGTACTTC.

This clone was seen a handful of times. The rearrangement joins TRBV28 to TRBJ2-7; D is possibly TRBD2 (6 bases). The CDR3 loop spans 14 amino acids. CDR1 and CDR2 from the germline V gene are MDHEN and SYDVKM. V was trimmed by 5 bases and J by 7 bases, leaving 18 bases between them. The CDR3, as DNA: TGTGCCAGCAGTCCTGGGAGGCTCTACTGGGAGCAGTACTTC. Translation: CASSPGRLYWEQYF.

Many counts were recorded for this clone. The chain combines TRBV6-5 with TRBJ2-1; 11 nucleotides agree with TRBD2. Germline CDR1 MNHEY, CDR2 SVGAGI. The junction had 17 bases not matched to a gene; V was cut back by 7 bases and J by 0 bases. This CDR3 spans 20 amino acids. CDR3: CASTDLRASGRLSSYNEQFF. The CDR3 nucleotides read TGTGCCAGCACCGATCTTCGGGCTAGCGGGAGGCTGAGCTCCTACAATGAGCAGTTCTTC.